Presented here are 28 T cell receptor beta chains from one specimen sequenced in a study of cytomegalovirus exposure and HLA in healthy donors. TCRdb's table, derived via immunoSEQ multiplex PCR, lists solely in-frame clones and lacks some. The sample yields 150,000 to 200,000 clones, roughly 95% seen once. The source material was PBMCs. These receptors were obtained from a woman under 30 in good health and CMV-seronegative.

The chain uses TRBV18 and TRBJ1-2; D is ambiguous. Germline CDR1 reads KGHSH; CDR2 reads LQKENI. There are 13 residues in the CDR3. V was trimmed by 2 bases and J by 1 base, leaving 5 bases between them. CDR3 nucleotide sequence: TGTGCCAGCTCACCAAACAGTAACTATGGCTACACCTTC. Amino acids: CASSPNSNYGYTF.

This clone has a single count. The rearrangement uses TRBV27 and TRBJ1-2, with no clear D. This CDR3 is 16 amino acids long. V was trimmed by 0 bases and J by 0 bases, leaving 11 bases between them. Germline V gene data show CDR1 as MNHEY and CDR2 as SMNVEV (reference sequence). CDR3 amino acids: CASSLSGLVPNYGYTF. As DNA, the CDR3 is TGTGCCAGCAGTTTATCTGGCCTTGTGCCTAACTATGGCTACACCTTC.

The V gene is TRBV4-1, the J gene TRBJ1-2; D not resolved. V shed 4 bases and J shed 1 base, with 16 bases lying between them. Germline CDR1 reads MGHRA; CDR2 reads YSYEKL. The CDR3 has 16 residues. CDR3 protein: CASSPQAALFNYGYTF. CDR3 DNA sequence: TGCGCCAGCAGCCCCCAGGCAGCACTCTTTAACTATGGCTACACCTTC.

CDR3 residues: CSVAGLAGGPVFDNEQFF. In DNA, the CDR3 is TGCAGCGTTGCCGGACTAGCGGGGGGGCCGGTGTTCGACAATGAGCAGTTCTTC. The chain is built from TRBV29-1 and TRBJ2-1; 15 bases are a match to TRBD2. Trimming took 4 bases from V and 5 from J; bases not matched to a gene: 12. This CDR3 has 18 residues. Looked up from germline, CDR1 is SQVTM and CDR2 is ANQGSEA.

The chain links TRBV30 to TRBJ1-1, with no clear D. V lost 1 base to trimming and J lost 8 bases, with 14 bases between them. Germline CDR1 is GTSNPN and CDR2 is SVGIG (reference sequence). The CDR3 loop spans 13 amino acids. CDR3 sequence reads: CAWSESGAAEAFF. The DNA of the CDR3 is TGTGCCTGGAGTGAGAGTGGAGCGGCCGAAGCTTTCTTT.

V usage is TRBV5-1 and J usage is TRBJ2-7; 7 bases fit TRBD1. With V trimmed by 0 bases and J by 4 bases, 7 bases remained unmatched. Germline V lookup: CDR1 SGHRS, CDR2 YFSETQ. The CDR3 sequence is 15 residues long. CDR3 loop: CASSLEGGDDYEQYF. Here the CDR3 DNA reads TGCGCCAGCAGCTTGGAAGGGGGCGATGATTACGAGCAGTACTTC.

This clone came up a few times. The rearrangement uses TRBV7-2 and TRBJ2-1, with D possibly being TRBD2 (5 bases). Trimming cost V 5 bases and J 0 bases, with 11 bases left between them. The CDR3 extends over 15 amino acids. Germline V gene data show CDR1 as SGHTA and CDR2 as FQGNSA. The chain's CDR3 is CASSLTAGSYNEQFF. The DNA for the CDR3 is TGTGCCAGCAGCCTCACGGCGGGCTCCTACAATGAGCAGTTCTTC.

This clone appeared a single time. The chain has TRBV5-5 and TRBJ2-3; tentatively, D is TRBD2 (6 bases). This CDR3 region has 15 residues. CDR1 and CDR2 (germline): SGHKS, YYEKEE (reference sequence). V gave up 3 bases and J gave up 4 bases, with 15 bases separating them. CDR3: CASSYPGGEADTQYF. In DNA form, the CDR3 reads TGTGCCAGCAGCTACCCCGGGGGTGAGGCAGATACGCAGTATTTT.

The chain recombines TRBV6-5 with TRBJ2-5; 10 nucleotides align to TRBD1. J was trimmed by 10 bases and V by 3 bases; bases with no gene match: 8. This CDR3 contains 14 residues. The germline CDR1 and CDR2 sequences are MNHEY and SVGAGI. This CDR3 reads CASSYQPGQGNQYF. The CDR3 DNA is TGTGCCAGCAGTTATCAACCGGGACAGGGGAACCAGTACTTC.

The rearrangement joins TRBV4-2 to TRBJ2-6; TRBD1 is a possible D gene (6 bases). Trimming stripped 4 bases from V and 0 bases from J, with 13 bases between. The CDR3 is 17 residues long. Germline CDR1 LGHNA, CDR2 YNFKEQ. In DNA form, the CDR3 reads TGTGCCAGCAGCCCCGGACAGTCCCACTCTGGGGCCAACGTCCTGACTTTC. It translates to CASSPGQSHSGANVLTF.

This clone has just one count. The chain has TRBV7-2 and TRBJ2-1, with TRBD2 matching 9 bases. CDR1 and CDR2 from the germline V gene are SGHTA and FQGNSA. This CDR3 has 16 residues. The V segment lost 1 base and the J segment 3 bases; nucleotides outside the gene matches: 4. The CDR3 nucleotides are TGTGCCAGCAGCTTAGTGCGGACTAGCGACTACAATGAGCAGTTCTTC. This translates into CASSLVRTSDYNEQFF.

The chain has TRBV9 and TRBJ1-1; 7 bases map to TRBD1. The CDR3 loop spans 18 amino acids. Looked up from germline, CDR1 is SGDLS and CDR2 is YYNGEE. V shed 4 bases and J 1 base; nucleotides not matched to a gene: 16. CDR3 in amino acids: CASSLEPDRVLGNTEAFF. The CDR3 DNA reads TGTGCCAGCAGCTTAGAACCCGACAGGGTATTAGGGAACACTGAAGCTTTCTTT.

The rearrangement uses TRBV6-6 and TRBJ2-7, with D perhaps TRBD1 (5 bases). The CDR3 is 15 residues long. CDR1 is MNHNY and CDR2 is SVGAGI in the germline V gene (reference sequence). Trimming cost V 4 bases and J 6 bases, with 19 bases left between them. CDR3 DNA: TGTGCCAGCAGTTTTAGGGGATTAACTCAGAGCGAGCAGTACTTC. Its translation: CASSFRGLTQSEQYF.

V usage is TRBV11-3 and J usage is TRBJ1-1; 7 nucleotides line up with TRBD1. CDR3 length: 17 residues. With 5 bases clipped from V and 2 bases from J, the junction kept 14 bases outside the gene matches. CDR1 is SGHNT and CDR2 is YENEEA in the germline V gene. Here the CDR3 reads CASSLQGIQTGNTEAFF. CDR3 DNA sequence: TGTGCCAGCAGCCTACAGGGGATTCAAACGGGCAACACTGAAGCTTTCTTT.

The chain couples TRBV13 to TRBJ2-7, with D perhaps TRBD1 (5 bases). Germline loops: CDR1 PRHDT, CDR2 FYEKMQ (reference sequence). This CDR3 has 14 residues. V was trimmed by 0 bases and J by 2 bases, leaving 8 bases between them. The CDR3 here is CASSLGQGTYEQYF. CDR3 nucleotides: TGTGCCAGCAGCTTAGGTCAGGGTACCTACGAGCAGTACTTC.

This clone is a singleton in its sample. The chain joins TRBV7-9 to TRBJ1-1; D uncertain. This CDR3 is 13 amino acids long. In germline, CDR1 is SEHNR, CDR2 FQNEAQ (reference sequence). V lost 6 bases, J lost 7 bases, and 15 bases lay in between. Here the CDR3 DNA reads TGTGCCAGCAGTTCCGGGTACCGGAGTGAAGCTTTCTTT. It translates to CASSSGYRSEAFF.

The chain carries TRBV4-2 and TRBJ1-5; a weak D match, TRBD1 (6 bases). This CDR3 is 15 amino acids long. Looked up from germline, CDR1 is LGHNA and CDR2 is YNFKEQ. Trimming left V 6 bases short and J 2 bases short, with 14 bases between. As DNA, the CDR3 is TGTGCCAGCAGTAAAGGGGGGGTGGGCAATCAGCCCCAGCATTTT. Protein product: CASSKGGVGNQPQHF.

V is TRBV7-6 and J is TRBJ2-1; 8 bases are a match to TRBD1. The junction had 2 bases not matched to a gene; V was cut back by 4 bases and J by 0 bases. The CDR3 has 15 amino acids. The germline gives CDR1 SGHVS, CDR2 FNYEAQ. The CDR3 here is CASSSGQGSYNEQFF. The DNA of the CDR3 is TGTGCCAGCAGCTCCGGACAGGGCTCCTACAATGAGCAGTTCTTC.

The genes are TRBV5-1 and TRBJ2-2; 8 bases map to TRBD1. With 4 bases clipped from V and 3 bases from J, the junction kept 2 bases outside the gene matches. The CDR3 runs 14 residues. Germline CDR1 and CDR2: SGHRS and YFSETQ. In DNA form, the CDR3 reads TGCGCCAGCAGCCCAGGGGGCGACACCGGGGAGCTGTTTTTT. Residues: CASSPGGDTGELFF.

The CDR3 DNA reads as TGCGCCAGCAGCCCTTACGGCGCACCCCTGACAGGGGGCAATCAGCCCCAGCATTTT. Translated: CASSPYGAPLTGGNQPQHF. The chain has TRBV4-1 and TRBJ1-5; 8 nucleotides agree with TRBD1. V was pared by 4 bases and J by 2 bases, with 16 bases of the junction left unmatched. Germline V gene lookup returns CDR1 MGHRA and CDR2 YSYEKL. This CDR3 is 19 amino acids long.

This rearrangement joins TRBV18 to TRBJ2-7; maybe TRBD1 (6 bases). The CDR3 extends over 14 amino acids. V shed 3 bases and J shed 1 base, with 10 bases lying between them. Germline V gives CDR1 KGHSH, CDR2 LQKENI. The CDR3 nucleotides are TGTGCCAGCTCACCGACAGGTTCTTCCTACGAGCAGTACTTC. Its translation is CASSPTGSSYEQYF.

The chain links TRBV7-2 to TRBJ2-3, with 8 bases lining up with TRBD2. V trimming: 5 bases; J trimming: 1 base; junction bases outside the gene matches: 8. Germline assignment: CDR1 SGHTA and CDR2 FQGNSA. The CDR3 sequence is 16 residues long. CDR3: CASSPGAGGGTDTQYF. CDR3 sequence (DNA): TGTGCCAGCAGCCCAGGGGCGGGGGGTGGCACAGATACGCAGTATTTT.

This clone was found once. The chain joins TRBV30 to TRBJ2-2; TRBD1 might be the D (6 bases). V shed 5 bases and J shed 7 bases, with 14 bases lying between them. CDR1 is GTSNPN, CDR2 SVGIG, per germline (reference sequence). The CDR3 contains 13 residues. CDR3 residues: CAWEEGRGGELFF. CDR3 DNA sequence: TGTGCCTGGGAAGAAGGCAGGGGCGGGGAGCTGTTTTTT.

The gene calls are TRBV29-1 and TRBJ1-2; D might be TRBD1 (6 bases). The germline CDR1 and CDR2 sequences are SQVTM and ANQGSEA. CDR3 length equals 17 residues. V was cut by 6 bases and J by 4 bases, with 27 bases left in between. The CDR3 loop is CSVYITGTREPFYGYTF. The CDR3 DNA reads TGCAGCGTCTACATAACCGGGACAAGGGAACCCTTCTATGGCTACACCTTC.

The V gene is TRBV5-3, the J gene TRBJ1-4; 7 nucleotides match TRBD1. TRBV5-3 is noted as an ORF with a role that remains uncertain. CDR3 size: 15 residues. Trimming at V came to 5 bases and at J to 4 bases, leaving 8 bases not matched to a gene. The CDR3 loop reads CARSDGTVNNEKLFF. The DNA of the CDR3 is TGTGCCAGAAGTGATGGGACAGTTAATAATGAAAAACTGTTTTTT.

The CDR3 reads CASSLGGSGGTYYNEQFF. The CDR3 region has the DNA TGTGCCAGCAGCCTGGGAGGTAGCGGGGGGACATACTACAATGAGCAGTTCTTC. The chain couples TRBV5-6 to TRBJ2-1, with TRBD2 matching 10 bases. Germline CDR1 and CDR2: SGHDT and YYEEEE. There are 18 residues in the CDR3. Losses at the gene ends were 4 bases for V and 3 bases for J; bases not matched to a gene: 13.

This chain links TRBV9 with TRBJ2-7; 7 nucleotides match TRBD2. With 3 bases clipped from V and 1 base from J, the junction kept 4 bases outside the gene matches. This CDR3 spans 14 amino acids. The germline CDR1 and CDR2 sequences are SGDLS and YYNGEE. The CDR3 region has the DNA TGTGCCAGCAGCGCCTCAGCGGGGTCCTACGAGCAGTACTTC. Residues: CASSASAGSYEQYF.

This clone was detected only once. CDR3 region: CASSLPSQGQYF. CDR3 bases: TGTGCCAGCAGCCTACCCTCCCAGGGGCAGTACTTC. This chain uses TRBV7-6 with TRBJ2-7, with D perhaps matching TRBD1 (5 bases). The V gene lost 5 bases and the J gene lost 9 bases, with 14 bases spanning the gap. The CDR3 runs 12 residues. CDR1 is SGHVS and CDR2 is FNYEAQ in the germline V gene.